This TCR beta chain stems from a study of blood T cell repertoires in COVID-19. Across the whole study: From T cells, B-cell-depleted T cells, or PBMCs came the material, which was cDNA or gDNA.

Profiling relied on immunoSEQ multiplex PCR, and the TCRdb table lists in-frame clones only, not all of them. The table lists approximately 61,000 clones, 85% of them singletons. There are a few counts of this clone. In germline, CDR1 is LGHDT, CDR2 YNNKEL (reference sequence). Trimming pared 1 base from V and 2 bases from J, leaving 9 bases between. The CDR3 totals 15 residues. This rearrangement joins TRBV3-1 (or the pseudogene TRBV3-2) to TRBJ1-5; no definite D call. Sequencing was done on a sample of peripheral blood. The sequence was collected from a man in his sixties or seventies with acute or convalescent COVID-19. The CDR3 spells CASSQVPGGNQPQHF. CDR3 coding DNA: TGTGCCAGCAGCCAAGTCCCCGGGGGCAATCAGCCCCAGCATTTT.